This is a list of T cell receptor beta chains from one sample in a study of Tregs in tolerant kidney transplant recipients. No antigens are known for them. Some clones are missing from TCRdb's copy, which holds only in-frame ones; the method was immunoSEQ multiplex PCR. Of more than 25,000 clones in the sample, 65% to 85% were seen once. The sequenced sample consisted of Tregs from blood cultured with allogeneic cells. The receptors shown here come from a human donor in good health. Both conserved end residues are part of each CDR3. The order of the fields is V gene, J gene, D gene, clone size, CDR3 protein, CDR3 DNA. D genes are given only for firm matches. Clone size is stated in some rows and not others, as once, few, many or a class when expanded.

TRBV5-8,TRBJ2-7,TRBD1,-,CASSLGPRGKQYF,TGTGCCAGCAGCTTGGGACCCAGGGGGAAGCAGTACTTC
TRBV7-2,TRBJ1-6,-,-,CASSQQGQGQAPLHF,TGTGCCAGCAGCCAGCAGGGGCAGGGGCAGGCACCCCTCCACTTT
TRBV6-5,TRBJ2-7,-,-,CATTEGPAYEQYF,TGTGCCACCACGGAGGGGCCGGCCTACGAGCAGTACTTC
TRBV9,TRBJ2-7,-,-,CASSVDLGGEQYF,TGTGCCAGCAGCGTAGACCTGGGAGGCGAGCAGTACTTC
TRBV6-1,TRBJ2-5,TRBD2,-,CASSSSGGWQETQYF,TGTGCCAGCAGTAGTAGCGGGGGGTGGCAAGAGACCCAGTACTTC
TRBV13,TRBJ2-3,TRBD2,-,CASSFRTSGEHTQYF,TGTGCCAGCAGTTTCAGGACTAGCGGGGAACATACGCAGTATTTT
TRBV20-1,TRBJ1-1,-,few,CSATQGRGVF,TGCAGTGCTACCCAGGGGCGCGGAGTCTTT
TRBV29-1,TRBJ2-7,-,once,CSVEDSSYEQYF,TGCAGCGTTGAAGACAGCTCCTACGAGCAGTACTTC
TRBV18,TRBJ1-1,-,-,CASSPGRTTEAFF,TGTGCCAGCTCACCAGGCCGTACTACTGAAGCTTTCTTT
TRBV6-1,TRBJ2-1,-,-,CASSTHADEQFF,TGTGCCAGCAGTACACACGCGGATGAGCAGTTCTTC
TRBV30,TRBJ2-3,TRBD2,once,CAWSTGLAGGPGTDTQYF,TGTGCCTGGAGTACCGGACTAGCGGGAGGGCCCGGCACAGATACGCAGTATTTT
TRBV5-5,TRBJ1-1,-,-,CASSLTGPTEAFF,TGTGCCAGCAGCTTGACAGGGCCCACTGAAGCTTTCTTT
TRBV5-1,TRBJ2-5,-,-,CASSLEETQYF,TGCGCCAGCAGCTTAGAAGAGACCCAGTACTTC
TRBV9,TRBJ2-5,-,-,CASSVGVSPGETQYF,TGTGCCAGCAGCGTAGGGGTCAGCCCGGGGGAGACCCAGTACTTC
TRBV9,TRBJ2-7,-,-,CASSVKEGTHEQYF,TGTGCCAGCAGCGTCAAAGAGGGAACTCACGAGCAGTACTTC
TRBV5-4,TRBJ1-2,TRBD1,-,CASSLQGAPDYGYTF,TGTGCCAGCAGCTTGCAGGGGGCGCCGGACTATGGCTACACCTTC
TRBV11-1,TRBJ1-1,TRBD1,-,CASSLFGGDRAEAFF,TGTGCCAGCAGCTTATTCGGAGGGGACAGGGCTGAAGCTTTCTTT
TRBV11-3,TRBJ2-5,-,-,CASTSRGTQETQYF,TGTGCCAGCACTTCCCGGGGGACGCAAGAGACCCAGTACTTC
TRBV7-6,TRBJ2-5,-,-,CASSFRAQETQYF,TGTGCCAGCAGCTTTCGGGCACAAGAGACCCAGTACTTC
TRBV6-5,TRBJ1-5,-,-,CASRGLGDQPQHF,TGTGCCAGCAGGGGACTAGGGGATCAGCCCCAGCATTTT
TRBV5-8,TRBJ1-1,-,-,CASSLSKRGFFLNTEAFF,TGTGCCAGCAGCTTGTCGAAGCGGGGATTTTTCCTGAACACTGAAGCTTTCTTT
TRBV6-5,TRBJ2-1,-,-,CASSYSVGAYNEQFF,TGTGCCAGCAGTTACTCCGTGGGTGCCTACAATGAGCAGTTCTTC
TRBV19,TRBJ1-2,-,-,CASSQEAVSLVGYTF,TGTGCCAGTAGCCAGGAGGCGGTCTCTCTAGTTGGCTACACCTTC
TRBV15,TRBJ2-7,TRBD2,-,CATSRLAGGGEQYF,TGTGCCACCAGCAGACTAGCGGGAGGGGGCGAGCAGTACTTC
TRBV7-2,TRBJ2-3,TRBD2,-,CASSAGLAGVPPQYF,TGTGCCAGCAGCGCAGGACTAGCGGGAGTTCCCCCGCAGTATTTT
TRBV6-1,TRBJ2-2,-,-,CASKGLGTGELFF,TGTGCCAGCAAAGGGTTAGGAACCGGGGAGCTGTTTTTT
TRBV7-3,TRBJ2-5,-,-,CASSLLGVEQETQYF,TGTGCCAGCAGCTTATTGGGGGTAGAACAAGAGACCCAGTACTTC
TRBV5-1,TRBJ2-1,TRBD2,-,CASSRGRSYNEQFF,TGCGCCAGCAGTCGCGGGAGATCCTACAATGAGCAGTTCTTC
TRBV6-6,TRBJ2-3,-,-,CASSYGSDTQYF,TGTGCCAGCAGTTATGGGAGCGATACGCAGTATTTT
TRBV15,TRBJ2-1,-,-,CATSRDLAALSSYNEQFF,TGTGCCACCAGCAGAGATTTAGCGGCCCTAAGCTCCTACAATGAGCAGTTCTTC
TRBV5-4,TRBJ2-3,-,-,CASSLDSDTQYF,TGTGCCAGCAGCTTGGATTCAGATACGCAGTATTTT
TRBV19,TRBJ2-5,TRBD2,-,CASSPLAEETQYF,TGTGCCAGTAGTCCACTAGCGGAAGAGACCCAGTACTTC